This T cell receptor (beta chain) was sequenced for a study of cytomegalovirus exposure and HLA in healthy donors. Study-level information: Unique TCR beta sequences numbering about 100 million came from about 179 million T cells in an earlier analysis. Notes on the study in general: Researchers reported in a later analysis that a missense DCLRE1C variant was tied to TCR beta V- and J-gene trimming. Prior analysis indicated that the majority of TCR beta V segments exhibited productivity approximately 90% or approximately 30% of the time. Because they were indistinguishable, some V segments, including TRBV6-2 and TRBV6-3, were excluded.

Germline V gene sequence: CDR1 SQVTM, CDR2 ANQGSEA. CDR3 size: 13 residues. Trimming cost V 6 bases and J 4 bases, with 14 bases left between them. PCR amplification relied on 60 Vbeta primers (plus 13 Jbeta primers). Clones were read by immunoSEQ multiplex PCR, and TCRdb kept only the in-frame ones, dropping some. Recorded for this sample: roughly 42,000 clones. About this clone itself: Its target is not known.

What was sequenced was PBMCs. The receptor's source is a man younger than 45 in good health and CMV-seronegative. The V and J genes are TRBV29-1 and TRBJ2-3; D is possibly TRBD2 (6 bases). CDR3 residues: CSVRLVFPDTQYF. The DNA for the CDR3 is TGCAGCGTGAGACTAGTCTTCCCAGATACGCAGTATTTT.